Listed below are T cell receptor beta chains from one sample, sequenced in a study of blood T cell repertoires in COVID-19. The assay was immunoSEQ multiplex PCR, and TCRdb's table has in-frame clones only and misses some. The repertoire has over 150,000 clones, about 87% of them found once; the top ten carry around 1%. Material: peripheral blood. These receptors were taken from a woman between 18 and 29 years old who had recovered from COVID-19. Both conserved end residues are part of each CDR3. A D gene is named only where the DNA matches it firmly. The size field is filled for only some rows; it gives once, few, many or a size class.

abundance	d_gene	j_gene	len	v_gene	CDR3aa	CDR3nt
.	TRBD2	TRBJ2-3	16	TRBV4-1	CASSQGGLAGPDTQYF	TGCGCCAGCAGCCAGGGGGGACTAGCGGGCCCAGATACGCAGTATTTT
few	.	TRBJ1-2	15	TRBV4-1	CASSQVERSSGSYTF	TGCGCCAGCAGCCAAGTGGAAAGGTCCTCAGGCTCCTACACCTTC
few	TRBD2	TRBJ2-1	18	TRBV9	CASSARGGGPLSYNEQFF	TGTGCCAGCAGCGCCCGGGGGGGCGGACCTCTCTCCTACAATGAGCAGTTCTTC
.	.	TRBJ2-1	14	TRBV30	CAWSIERTGNEQFF	TGTGCCTGGAGTATAGAACGGACGGGGAATGAGCAGTTCTTC
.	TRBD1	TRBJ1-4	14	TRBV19	CASIYGRGNEKLFF	TGTGCCAGTATCTATGGCAGGGGGAATGAAAAACTGTTTTTT
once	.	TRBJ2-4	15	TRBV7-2	CASSLVQGSENIQYF	TGTGCCAGCAGCTTAGTCCAGGGATCGGAAAACATTCAGTACTTC
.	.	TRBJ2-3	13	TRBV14	CASSQEILDTQYF	TGTGCCAGCAGCCAAGAAATACTCGATACGCAGTATTTT
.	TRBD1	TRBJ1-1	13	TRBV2	CASNGQGVTEAFF	TGTGCCAGCAACGGACAGGGCGTCACTGAAGCTTTCTTT
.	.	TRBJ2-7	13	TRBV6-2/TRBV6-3	CASSTRSSYEQYF	TGTGCCAGCAGTACTAGGAGCTCCTACGAGCAGTACTTC
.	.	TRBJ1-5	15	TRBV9	CASSEGGSGNQPQHF	TGTGCCAGCAGCGAAGGGGGTTCCGGCAATCAGCCCCAGCATTTT
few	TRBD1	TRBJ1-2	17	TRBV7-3	CASSLNPPGQGNNGYTF	TGTGCCAGCAGCTTAAACCCCCCGGGACAGGGAAACAATGGCTACACCTTC
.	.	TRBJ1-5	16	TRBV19	CASSITPRGSNQPQHF	TGTGCCAGTAGTATAACCCCCAGGGGAAGCAATCAGCCCCAGCATTTT
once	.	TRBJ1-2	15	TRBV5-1	CASRLRPPGDYGYTF	TGCGCCAGCAGGCTTAGGCCGCCCGGGGACTATGGCTACACCTTC
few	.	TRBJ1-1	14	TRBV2	CASSEIGRNTEAFF	TGTGCCAGCAGTGAGATTGGGCGGAACACTGAAGCTTTCTTT
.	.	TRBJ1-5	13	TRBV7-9	CASRRDSSQPQHF	TGTGCCAGCAGACGGGACTCCTCTCAGCCCCAGCATTTT
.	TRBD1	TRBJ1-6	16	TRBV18	CASSPGQSSYNSPLHF	TGTGCCAGCTCTCCGGGACAGAGCTCCTATAATTCACCCCTCCACTTT
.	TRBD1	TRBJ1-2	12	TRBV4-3	CASSRDRGGYTF	TGCGCCAGCAGCCGGGACAGAGGAGGCTACACCTTC
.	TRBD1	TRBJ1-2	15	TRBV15	CATSNRRGQPYGYTF	TGTGCCACCAGCAACAGAAGGGGACAGCCCTATGGCTACACCTTC
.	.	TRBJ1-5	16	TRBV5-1	CASSFDSLRGNQPQHF	TGCGCCAGCAGTTTTGACTCCTTGCGGGGCAATCAGCCCCAGCATTTT
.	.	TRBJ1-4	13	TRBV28	CASVSGGNEKLFF	TGTGCCAGCGTATCCGGGGGTAATGAAAAACTGTTTTTT
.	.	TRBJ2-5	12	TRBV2	CASTGLQETQYF	TGTGCCAGCACGGGACTCCAAGAGACCCAGTACTTC
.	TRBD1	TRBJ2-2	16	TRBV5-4	CASSFFEGARTGELFF	TGTGCCAGCAGCTTTTTTGAGGGGGCGAGAACCGGGGAGCTGTTTTTT
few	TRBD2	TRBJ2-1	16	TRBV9	CASSAPLAGGRDEQFF	TGTGCCAGCAGCGCGCCTCTAGCGGGAGGGCGGGATGAGCAGTTCTTC
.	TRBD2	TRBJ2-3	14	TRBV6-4	CASRRGGGTDTQYF	TGTGCCAGCAGACGCGGGGGGGGCACAGATACGCAGTATTTT
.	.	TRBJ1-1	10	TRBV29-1	CSVVGGAAFF	TGCAGCGTTGTAGGGGGAGCGGCTTTCTTT
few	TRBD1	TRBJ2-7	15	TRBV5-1	CASSLVYGTGNEQYF	TGCGCCAGCAGCTTAGTCTACGGGACAGGGAACGAGCAGTACTTC
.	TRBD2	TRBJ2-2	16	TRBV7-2	CASSLGLGLAAGELFF	TGTGCCAGCAGCTTAGGGTTGGGACTAGCTGCCGGGGAGCTGTTTTTT
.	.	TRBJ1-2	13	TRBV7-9	CASSGGTSDGYTF	TGTGCCAGCAGCGGAGGGACTTCTGATGGCTACACCTTC
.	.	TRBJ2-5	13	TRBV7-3	CASSPSIRGTQYF	TGTGCCAGCAGCCCATCGATCCGGGGGACCCAGTACTTC
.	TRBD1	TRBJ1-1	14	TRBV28	CASMRGGWNTEAFF	TGTGCCAGCATGCGAGGGGGCTGGAACACTGAAGCTTTCTTT
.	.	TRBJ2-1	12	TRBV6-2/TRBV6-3	CASSGRGGKGLF	TGTGCCAGCAGCGGAAGGGGCGGGAAGGGGCTCTTC
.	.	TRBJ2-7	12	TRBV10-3	CAISDTSYEQYF	TGTGCCATCAGTGATACTAGCTACGAGCAGTACTTC
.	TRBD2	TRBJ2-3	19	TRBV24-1	CATSDPLAGGTSSTDTQYF	TGTGCCACCAGTGACCCTCTAGCGGGGGGGACCTCTAGCACAGATACGCAGTATTTT
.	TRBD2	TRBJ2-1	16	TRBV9	CASSPGGGSHYNEQFF	TGTGCCAGCAGCCCCGGGGGGGGGTCCCACTACAATGAGCAGTTCTTC
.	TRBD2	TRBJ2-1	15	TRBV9	CASSASGSSYNEQFF	TGTGCCAGCAGCGCTAGCGGGAGCTCCTACAATGAGCAGTTCTTC
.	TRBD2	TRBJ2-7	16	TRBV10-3	CAISLRTSGGGYEQYF	TGTGCCATCAGTTTAAGGACTAGCGGGGGTGGCTACGAGCAGTACTTC
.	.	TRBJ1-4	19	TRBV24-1	CATSDVTVYAPATNEKLFF	TGTGCCACCAGTGATGTGACAGTTTATGCGCCCGCAACTAATGAAAAACTGTTTTTT
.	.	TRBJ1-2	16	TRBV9	CASSVDDGGRTYGYTF	TGTGCCAGCAGCGTAGATGACGGGGGGCGTACCTATGGCTACACCTTC
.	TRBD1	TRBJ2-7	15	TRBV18	CASSPGTVYLFEQYF	TGTGCCAGCTCACCAGGGACAGTCTACCTTTTCGAGCAGTACTTC
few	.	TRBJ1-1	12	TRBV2	CASNRFDTEAFF	TGTGCCAGCAACAGGTTTGACACTGAAGCTTTCTTT
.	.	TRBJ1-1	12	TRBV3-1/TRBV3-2	CASSHEKREAFF	TGTGCCAGCAGCCATGAGAAGAGGGAAGCTTTCTTT
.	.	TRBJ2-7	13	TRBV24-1	CATSDSPAGEQYF	TGTGCCACCAGTGATTCCCCTGCGGGCGAGCAGTACTTC
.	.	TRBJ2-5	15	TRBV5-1	CASSLGVRPLETQYF	TGCGCCAGCAGCCTAGGAGTACGTCCCTTGGAGACCCAGTACTTC
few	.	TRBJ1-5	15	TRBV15	CATSRGTSSNQPQHF	TGTGCCACCAGCAGAGGGACTTCAAGCAATCAGCCCCAGCATTTT
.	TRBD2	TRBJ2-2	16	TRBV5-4	CASSPAGGANTGELFF	TGTGCCAGCAGCCCGGCGGGGGGGGCCAACACCGGGGAGCTGTTTTTT
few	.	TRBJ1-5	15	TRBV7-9	CASSLGRGGNQPQHF	TGTGCCAGCAGCTTAGGCAGGGGTGGAAATCAGCCCCAGCATTTT
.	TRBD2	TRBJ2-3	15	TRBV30	CAWSVGLAGTDTQYF	TGTGCCTGGAGTGTGGGGCTAGCGGGCACAGATACGCAGTATTTT
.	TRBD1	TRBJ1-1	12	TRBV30	CAWSVHQGDVFF	TGTGCCTGGAGTGTACACCAGGGGGACGTTTTCTTT
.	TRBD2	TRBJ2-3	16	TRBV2	CASIILAGSSTDTQYF	TGTGCCAGCATAATCCTAGCGGGGTCTAGCACAGATACGCAGTATTTT
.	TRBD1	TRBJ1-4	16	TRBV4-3	CASSQGGGTGNEKLFF	TGCGCCAGCAGCCAAGGGGGTGGGACAGGGAATGAAAAACTGTTTTTT
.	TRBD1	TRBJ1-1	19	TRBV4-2	CASSLRWTWLTGRNTEAFF	TGTGCCAGCAGCCTGAGATGGACTTGGTTGACAGGGAGAAACACTGAAGCTTTCTTT
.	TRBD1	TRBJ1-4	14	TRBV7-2	CASSYGDRNEKLFF	TGTGCCAGCAGCTATGGGGACAGAAATGAAAAACTGTTTTTT
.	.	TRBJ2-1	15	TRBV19	CASSPRRSSYNEQFF	TGTGCCAGTAGTCCCCGACGGAGCTCCTACAATGAGCAGTTCTTC
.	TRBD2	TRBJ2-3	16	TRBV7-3	CASSTQGRGGVDTQYF	TGTGCCAGCAGCACGCAGGGACGGGGGGGCGTGGATACGCAGTATTTT
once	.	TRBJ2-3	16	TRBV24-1	CATSEPYSGSTDTQYF	TGTGCCACCAGTGAACCATATAGCGGTAGCACAGATACGCAGTATTTT
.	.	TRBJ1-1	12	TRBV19	CASTTGSTEAFF	TGTGCCAGTACTACAGGGAGCACTGAAGCTTTCTTT
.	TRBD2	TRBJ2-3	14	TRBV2	CATGLAGGADTQYF	TGTGCCACCGGCCTAGCGGGAGGGGCGGATACGCAGTATTTT
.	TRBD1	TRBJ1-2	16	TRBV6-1	CASSEAPGTGGWGYTF	TGTGCCAGCAGTGAAGCGCCCGGGACAGGGGGCTGGGGCTACACCTTC
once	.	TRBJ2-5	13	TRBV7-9	CASSTAGWETQYF	TGTGCCAGCAGCACAGCAGGGTGGGAGACCCAGTACTTC